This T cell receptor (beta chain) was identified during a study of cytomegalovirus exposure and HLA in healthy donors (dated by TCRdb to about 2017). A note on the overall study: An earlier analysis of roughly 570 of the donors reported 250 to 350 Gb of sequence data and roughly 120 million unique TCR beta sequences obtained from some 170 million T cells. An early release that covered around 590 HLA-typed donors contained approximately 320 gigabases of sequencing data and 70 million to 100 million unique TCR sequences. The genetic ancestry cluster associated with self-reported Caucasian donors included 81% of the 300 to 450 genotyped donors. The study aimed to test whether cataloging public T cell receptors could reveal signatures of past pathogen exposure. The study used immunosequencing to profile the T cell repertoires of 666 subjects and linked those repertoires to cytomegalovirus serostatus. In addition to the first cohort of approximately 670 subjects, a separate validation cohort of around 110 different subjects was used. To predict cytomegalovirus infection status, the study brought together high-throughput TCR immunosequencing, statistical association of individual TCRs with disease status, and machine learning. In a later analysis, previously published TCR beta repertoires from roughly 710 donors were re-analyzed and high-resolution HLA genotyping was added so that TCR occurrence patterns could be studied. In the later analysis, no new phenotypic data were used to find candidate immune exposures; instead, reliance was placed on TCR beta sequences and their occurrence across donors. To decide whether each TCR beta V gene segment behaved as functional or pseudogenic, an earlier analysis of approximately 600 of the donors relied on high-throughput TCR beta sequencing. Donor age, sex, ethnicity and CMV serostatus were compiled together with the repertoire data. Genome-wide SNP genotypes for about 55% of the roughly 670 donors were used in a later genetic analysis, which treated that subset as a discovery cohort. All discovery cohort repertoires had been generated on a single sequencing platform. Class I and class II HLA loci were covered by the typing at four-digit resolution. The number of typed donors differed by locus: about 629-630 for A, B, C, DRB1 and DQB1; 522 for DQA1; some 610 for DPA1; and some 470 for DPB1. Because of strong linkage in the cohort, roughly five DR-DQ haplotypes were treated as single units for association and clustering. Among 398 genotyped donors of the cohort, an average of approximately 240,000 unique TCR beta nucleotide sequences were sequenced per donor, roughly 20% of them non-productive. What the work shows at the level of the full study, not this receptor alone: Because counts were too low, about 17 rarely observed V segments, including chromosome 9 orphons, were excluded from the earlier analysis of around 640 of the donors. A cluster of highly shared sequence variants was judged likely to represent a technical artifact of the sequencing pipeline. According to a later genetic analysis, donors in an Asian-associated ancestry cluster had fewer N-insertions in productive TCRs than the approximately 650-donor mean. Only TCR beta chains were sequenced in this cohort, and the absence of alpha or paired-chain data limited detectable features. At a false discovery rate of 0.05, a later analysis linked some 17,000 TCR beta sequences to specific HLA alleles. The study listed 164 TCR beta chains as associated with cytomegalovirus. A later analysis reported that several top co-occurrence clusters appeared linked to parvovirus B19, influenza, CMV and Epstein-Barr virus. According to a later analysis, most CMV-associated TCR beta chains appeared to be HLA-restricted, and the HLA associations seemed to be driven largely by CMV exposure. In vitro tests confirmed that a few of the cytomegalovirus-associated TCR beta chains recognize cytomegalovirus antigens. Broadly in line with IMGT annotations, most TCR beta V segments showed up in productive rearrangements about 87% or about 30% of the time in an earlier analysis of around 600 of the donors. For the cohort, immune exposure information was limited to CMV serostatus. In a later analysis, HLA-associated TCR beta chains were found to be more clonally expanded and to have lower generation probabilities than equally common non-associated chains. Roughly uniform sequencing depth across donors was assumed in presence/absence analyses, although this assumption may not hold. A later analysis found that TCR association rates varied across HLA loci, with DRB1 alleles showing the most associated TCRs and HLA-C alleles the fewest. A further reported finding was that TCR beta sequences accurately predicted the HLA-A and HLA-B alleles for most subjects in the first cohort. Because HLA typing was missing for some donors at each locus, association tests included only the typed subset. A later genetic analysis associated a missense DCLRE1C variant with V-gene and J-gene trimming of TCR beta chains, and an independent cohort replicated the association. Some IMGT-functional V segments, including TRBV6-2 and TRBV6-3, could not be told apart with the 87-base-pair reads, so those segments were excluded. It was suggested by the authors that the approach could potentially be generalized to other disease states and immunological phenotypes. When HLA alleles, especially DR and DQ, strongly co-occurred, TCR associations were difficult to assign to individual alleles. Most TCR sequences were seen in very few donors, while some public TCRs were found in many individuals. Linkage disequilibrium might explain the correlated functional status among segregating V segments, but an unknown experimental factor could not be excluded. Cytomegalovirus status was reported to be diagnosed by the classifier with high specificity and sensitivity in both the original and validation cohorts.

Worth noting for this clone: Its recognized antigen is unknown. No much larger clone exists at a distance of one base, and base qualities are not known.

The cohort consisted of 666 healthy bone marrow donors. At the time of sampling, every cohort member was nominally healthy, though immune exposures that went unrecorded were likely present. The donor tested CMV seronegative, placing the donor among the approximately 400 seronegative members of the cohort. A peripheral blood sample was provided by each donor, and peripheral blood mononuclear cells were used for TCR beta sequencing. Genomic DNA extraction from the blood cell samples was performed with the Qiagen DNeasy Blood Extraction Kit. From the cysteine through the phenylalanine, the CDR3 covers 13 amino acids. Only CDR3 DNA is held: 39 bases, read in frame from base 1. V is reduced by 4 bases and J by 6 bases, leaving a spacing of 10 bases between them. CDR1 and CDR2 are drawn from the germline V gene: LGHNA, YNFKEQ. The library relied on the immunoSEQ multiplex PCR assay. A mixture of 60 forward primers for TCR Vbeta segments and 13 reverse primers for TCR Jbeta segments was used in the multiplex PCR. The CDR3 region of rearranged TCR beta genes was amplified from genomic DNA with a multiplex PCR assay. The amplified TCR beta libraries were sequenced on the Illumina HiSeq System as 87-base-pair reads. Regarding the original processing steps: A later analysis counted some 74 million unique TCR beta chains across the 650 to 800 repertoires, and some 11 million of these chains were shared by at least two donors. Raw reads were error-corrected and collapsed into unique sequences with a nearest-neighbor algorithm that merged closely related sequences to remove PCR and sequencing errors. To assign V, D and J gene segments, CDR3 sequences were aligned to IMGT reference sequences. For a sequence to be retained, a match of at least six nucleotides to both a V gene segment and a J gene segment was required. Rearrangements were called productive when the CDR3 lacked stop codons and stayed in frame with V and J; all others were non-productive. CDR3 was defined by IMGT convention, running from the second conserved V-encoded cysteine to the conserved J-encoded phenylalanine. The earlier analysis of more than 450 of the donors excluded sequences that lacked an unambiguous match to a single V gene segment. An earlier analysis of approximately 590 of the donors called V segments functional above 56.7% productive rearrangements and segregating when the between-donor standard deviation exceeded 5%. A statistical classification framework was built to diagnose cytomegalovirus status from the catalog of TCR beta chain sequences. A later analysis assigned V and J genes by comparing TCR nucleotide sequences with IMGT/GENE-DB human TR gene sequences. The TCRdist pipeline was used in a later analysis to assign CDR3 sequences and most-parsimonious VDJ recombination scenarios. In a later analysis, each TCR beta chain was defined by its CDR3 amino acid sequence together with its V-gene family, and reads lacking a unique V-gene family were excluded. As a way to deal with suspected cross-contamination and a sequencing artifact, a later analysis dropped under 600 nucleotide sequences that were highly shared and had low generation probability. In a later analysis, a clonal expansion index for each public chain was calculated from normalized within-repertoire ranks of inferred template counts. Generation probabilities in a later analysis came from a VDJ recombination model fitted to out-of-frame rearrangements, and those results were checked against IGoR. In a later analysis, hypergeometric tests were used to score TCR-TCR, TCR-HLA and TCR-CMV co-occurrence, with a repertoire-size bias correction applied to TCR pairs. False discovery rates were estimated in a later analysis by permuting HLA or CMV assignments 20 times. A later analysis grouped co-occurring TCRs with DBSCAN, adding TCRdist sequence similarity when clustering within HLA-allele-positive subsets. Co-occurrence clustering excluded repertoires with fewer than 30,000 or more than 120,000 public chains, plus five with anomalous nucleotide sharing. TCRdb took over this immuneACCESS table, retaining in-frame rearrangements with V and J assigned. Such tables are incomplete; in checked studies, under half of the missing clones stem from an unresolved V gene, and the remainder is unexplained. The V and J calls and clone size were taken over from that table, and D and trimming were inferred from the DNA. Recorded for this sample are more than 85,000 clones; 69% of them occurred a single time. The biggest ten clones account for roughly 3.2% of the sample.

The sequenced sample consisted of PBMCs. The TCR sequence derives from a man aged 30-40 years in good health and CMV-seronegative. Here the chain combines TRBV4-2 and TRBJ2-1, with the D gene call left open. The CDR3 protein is CASSPPDINEQFF. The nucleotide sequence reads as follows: TGTGCCAGCAGCCCTCCCGACATCAATGAGCAGTTCTTC.